This T cell receptor beta chain was sequenced during a study of blood T cells in healthy people across ages. Sample-barcoded 5' priming and a J-beta primer mix drove a second PCR of 7 to 11 cycles. Via MiXCR, TCRdb re-called the 5' RACE reads, giving one row per CDR3 protein. The sample holds about 1.1 million distinct CDR3 sequences; around two fifths are singletons and the top ten take about an eighth. With V trimmed by 7 bases and J by 1 base, 4 bases remained unmatched. This CDR3 is 16 amino acids long. Per the germline V gene, CDR1 is DFQATT and CDR2 is SNEGSKA (reference sequence). The clonotype was recovered from a man between 18 and 29 years old in good health. The chain couples TRBV20-1 to TRBJ2-1; TRBD2 aligns across 16 bases. The material sequenced was blood. The CDR3 nucleotides are TGCAGTGGCGGGACTAGCGGGGGGGCTTCCTACAATGAGCAGTTCTTC. Its protein is CSGGTSGGASYNEQFF.